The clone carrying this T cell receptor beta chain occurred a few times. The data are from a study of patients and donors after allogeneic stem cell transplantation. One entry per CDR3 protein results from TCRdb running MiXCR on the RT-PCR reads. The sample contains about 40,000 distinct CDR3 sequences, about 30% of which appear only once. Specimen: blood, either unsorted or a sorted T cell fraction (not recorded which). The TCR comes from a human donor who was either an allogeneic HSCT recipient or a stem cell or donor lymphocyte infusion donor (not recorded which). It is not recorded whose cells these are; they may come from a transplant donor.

The CDR3: CASSREVGASKNTGELFF. The CDR3 DNA is TGTGCCAGCAGCCGAGAAGTGGGGGCTAGCAAGAACACCGGGGAGCTGTTTTTT. The chain uses TRBV4-2 and TRBJ2-2, with D possibly being TRBD1 (6 bases). The CDR3 spans 18 residues. Looked up from germline, CDR1 is LGHNA and CDR2 is YNFKEQ. Trimming took 4 bases from V and 1 from J, leaving 19 bases between them.